The clone carrying this T cell receptor beta chain has a single count. These data belong to a study of cytomegalovirus exposure and HLA in healthy donors. Here immunoSEQ multiplex PCR was the method, and the copy in TCRdb shows in-frame clones only, minus some. The sample includes around 80,000 clones, roughly 96% of them seen just once. The CDR3 loop spans 16 amino acids. Sequenced: PBMCs. The chain employs TRBV1 and TRBJ2-7; the D segment call TRBD2 is taken from the table without a DNA check. TRBV1 is deemed a pseudogene. This clonotype was sampled from a woman aged 18-29 years in good health and CMV-seronegative. The chain's CDR3 is CTSSPSRESSTYEQYF. As DNA, the CDR3 is TGCACCAGCAGCCCAAGCCGGGAAAGCTCAACCTACGAGCAGTACTTC.